This T cell receptor beta chain originates from a study of T cells expressing NK-cell markers. This CDR3 has 17 amino acids. Per germline, CDR1 DFQATT and CDR2 SNEGSKA (reference sequence). A remark on this clonotype: Antigen specificity is unknown.

General study points: Each of over 5 donors carried dominant NKG2C+ clonotypes accounting for about 1.0-7.0% of CD8+ T cells.

TCR beta libraries carry UMIs added by 5'RACE template switching. After re-calling the 5' RACE reads, TCRdb lists one entry per CDR3 protein, DNA absent. This sample's clone table lists about 550,000 distinct CDR3 sequences. This rearrangement joins TRBV20-1 to TRBJ2-3; without DNA, the TCRdb call of TRBD2 cannot be checked. Specimen: blood T cells: a sorted CD56 or NKG2C T cell subset, CD4+ or CD8+ T cells, or bulk PBMC T cells (not recorded which). This receptor was taken from a man aged 18 to 30 in good health. CDR3 amino acids: CSASPGLERWGTDTQYF.